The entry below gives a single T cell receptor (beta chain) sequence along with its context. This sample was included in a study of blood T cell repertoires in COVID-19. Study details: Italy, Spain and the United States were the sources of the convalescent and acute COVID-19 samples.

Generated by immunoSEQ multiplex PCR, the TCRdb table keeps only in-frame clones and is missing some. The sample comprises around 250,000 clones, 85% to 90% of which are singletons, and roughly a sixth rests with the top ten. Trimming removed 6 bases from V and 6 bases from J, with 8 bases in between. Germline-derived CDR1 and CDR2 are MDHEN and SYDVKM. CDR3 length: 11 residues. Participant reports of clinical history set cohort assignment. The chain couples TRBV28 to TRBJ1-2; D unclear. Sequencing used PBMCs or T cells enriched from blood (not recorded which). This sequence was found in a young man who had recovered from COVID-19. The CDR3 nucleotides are TGTGCCAGCAGGGGCAAGGATGGCTACACCTTC. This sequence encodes CASRGKDGYTF.